The present entry profiles one T cell receptor beta chain with its context. No antigen is known for it. The sample is drawn from a study of PD-1 blockade in classical Hodgkin lymphoma. The study, taken as a whole, reports: By C4D1 there was a significant rise in CD4+ TCR diversity but not in CD8+ TCR diversity.

Sequencing used immunoSEQ multiplex PCR; TCRdb keeps in-frame clones, though not all of them. The top ten clones hold under 8.5% of a sample with 95,000 to 100,000 clones, approximately 90% of them seen once. In every patient, relapse followed autologous stem cell transplantation, while exposure to brentuximab vedotin differed. From germline, CDR1 is SGHNT and CDR2 YYREEE (reference sequence). V was cut by 0 bases and J by 7 bases, with 5 bases left in between. The CDR3 sequence is 11 residues long. The V and J genes are TRBV5-4 and TRBJ2-7; no clear D gene. This specimen was peripheral blood mononuclear cells (PBMCs), taken before the second cycle of nivolumab. The sequence came from a human donor with classical Hodgkin lymphoma. CDR3 nucleotides: TGTGCCAGCAGCTTGGGGTTGGAGCAGTACTTC. Translation: CASSLGLEQYF.